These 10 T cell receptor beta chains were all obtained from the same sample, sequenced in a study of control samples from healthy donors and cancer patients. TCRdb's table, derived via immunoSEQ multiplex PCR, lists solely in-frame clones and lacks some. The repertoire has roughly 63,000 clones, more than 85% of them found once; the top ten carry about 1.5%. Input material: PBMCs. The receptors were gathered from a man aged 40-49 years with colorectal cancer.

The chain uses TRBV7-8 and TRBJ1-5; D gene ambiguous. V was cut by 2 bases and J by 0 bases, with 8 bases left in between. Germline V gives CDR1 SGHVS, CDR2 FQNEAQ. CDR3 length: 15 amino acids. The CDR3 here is CASSLQTHSNQPQHF. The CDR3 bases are TGTGCCAGCAGCTTACAGACACATAGCAATCAGCCCCAGCATTTT.

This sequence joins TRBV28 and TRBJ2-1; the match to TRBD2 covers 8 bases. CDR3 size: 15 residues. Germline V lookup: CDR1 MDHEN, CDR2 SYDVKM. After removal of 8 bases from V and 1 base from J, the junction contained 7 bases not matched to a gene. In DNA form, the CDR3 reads TGTGCCAGCGCCGGGACTAGGGGTTCCTACAATGAGCAGTTCTTC. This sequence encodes CASAGTRGSYNEQFF.

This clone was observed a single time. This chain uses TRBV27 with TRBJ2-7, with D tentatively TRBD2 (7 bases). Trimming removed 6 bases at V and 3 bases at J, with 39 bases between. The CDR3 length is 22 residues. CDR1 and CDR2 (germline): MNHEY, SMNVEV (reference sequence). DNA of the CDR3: TGTGCCAGCAGATCAGGGGACGGACTGCCAGAGGGGCCGGCGGGGGAAGACTACGAGCAGTACTTC. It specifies CASRSGDGLPEGPAGEDYEQYF.

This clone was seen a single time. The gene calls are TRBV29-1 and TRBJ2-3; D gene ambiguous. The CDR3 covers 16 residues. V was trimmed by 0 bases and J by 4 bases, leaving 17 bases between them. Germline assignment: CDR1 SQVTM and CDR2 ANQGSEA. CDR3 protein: CSVEDPNRGVPDTQYF. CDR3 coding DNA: TGCAGCGTTGAAGATCCAAACCGAGGAGTACCAGATACGCAGTATTTT.

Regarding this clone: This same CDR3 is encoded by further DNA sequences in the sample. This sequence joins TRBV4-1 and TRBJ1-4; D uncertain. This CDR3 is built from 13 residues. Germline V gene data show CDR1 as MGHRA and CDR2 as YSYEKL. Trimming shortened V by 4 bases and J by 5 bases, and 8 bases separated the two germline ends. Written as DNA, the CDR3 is TGCGCCAGCAGCCGATGGCAGAATGAAAAACTGTTTTTT. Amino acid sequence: CASSRWQNEKLFF.

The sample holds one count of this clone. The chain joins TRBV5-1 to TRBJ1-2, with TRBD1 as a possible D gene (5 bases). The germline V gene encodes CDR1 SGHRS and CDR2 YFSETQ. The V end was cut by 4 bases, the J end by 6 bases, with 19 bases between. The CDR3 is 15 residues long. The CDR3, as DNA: TGCGCCAGCAGCCCCTCCACCCGCAGGGCCGATGGCTACACCTTC. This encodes CASSPSTRRADGYTF.

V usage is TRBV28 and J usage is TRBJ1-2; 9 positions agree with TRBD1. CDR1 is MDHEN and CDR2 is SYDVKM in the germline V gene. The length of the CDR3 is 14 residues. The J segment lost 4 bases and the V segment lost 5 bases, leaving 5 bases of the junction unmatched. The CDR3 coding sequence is TGTGCCAGCAGTACAGGGGGCTACCCCTATGGCTACACCTTC. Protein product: CASSTGGYPYGYTF.

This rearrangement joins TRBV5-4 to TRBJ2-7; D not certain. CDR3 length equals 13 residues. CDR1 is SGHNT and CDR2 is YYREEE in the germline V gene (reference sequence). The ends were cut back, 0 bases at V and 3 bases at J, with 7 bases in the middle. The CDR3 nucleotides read TGTGCCAGCAGCTTGGATCCTTTCTACGAGCAGTACTTC. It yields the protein CASSLDPFYEQYF.

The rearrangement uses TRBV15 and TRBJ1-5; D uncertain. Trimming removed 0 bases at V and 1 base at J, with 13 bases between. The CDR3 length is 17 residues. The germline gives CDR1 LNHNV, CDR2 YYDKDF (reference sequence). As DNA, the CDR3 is TGTGCCACCAGCAGAGATGACTGGGGAACAAGCAATCAGCCCCAGCATTTT. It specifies CATSRDDWGTSNQPQHF.

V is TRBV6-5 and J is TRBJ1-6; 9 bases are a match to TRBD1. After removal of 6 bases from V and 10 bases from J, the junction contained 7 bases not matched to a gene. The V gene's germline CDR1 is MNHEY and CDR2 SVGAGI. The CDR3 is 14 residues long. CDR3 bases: TGTGCCAGCAGCCCGGGACAGGGTTTCTCACCCCTCCACTTT. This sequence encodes CASSPGQGFSPLHF.